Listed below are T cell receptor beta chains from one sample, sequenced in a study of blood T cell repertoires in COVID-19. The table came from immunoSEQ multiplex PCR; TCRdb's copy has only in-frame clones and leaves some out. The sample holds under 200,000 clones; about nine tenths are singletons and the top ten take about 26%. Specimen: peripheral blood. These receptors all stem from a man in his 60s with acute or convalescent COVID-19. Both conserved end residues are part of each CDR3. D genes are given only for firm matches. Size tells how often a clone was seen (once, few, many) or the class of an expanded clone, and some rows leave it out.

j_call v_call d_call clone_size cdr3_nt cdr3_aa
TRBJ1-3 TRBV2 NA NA TGTGCCAGCAGATACAGGGCGGCTGGAAACACCATATATTTT CASRYRAAGNTIYF
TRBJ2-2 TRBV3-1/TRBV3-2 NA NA TGTGCCAGCAGCCAAGGTCGGCAGGCCCACACCGGGGAGCTGTTTTTT CASSQGRQAHTGELFF
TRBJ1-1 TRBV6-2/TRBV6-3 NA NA TGTGCCAGCAGTTACAGTAGTGTAAAAGGGGACACTGAAGCTTTCTTT CASSYSSVKGDTEAFF
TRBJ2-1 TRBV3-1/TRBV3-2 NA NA TGTGCCAGCAGCCTCCTAGGGGCGGAGCAGTTCTTC CASSLLGAEQFF
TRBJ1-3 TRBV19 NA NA TGTGCCAGTAGTATCAGAGGCTCTGGAAACACCATATATTTT CASSIRGSGNTIYF
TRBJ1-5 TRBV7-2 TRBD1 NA TGTGCCAGCAGCTTAGGGGACAGGGGGCATCAGCCCCAGCATTTT CASSLGDRGHQPQHF
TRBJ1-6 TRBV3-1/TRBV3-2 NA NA TGTGCCAGCAGCCAAGTTGGGCACTCACCCCTCCACTTT CASSQVGHSPLHF
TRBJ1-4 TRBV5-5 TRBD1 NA TGTGCCAGCAGCTTGGCAACGACAGGGGGGTCTGAAAAACTGTTTTTT CASSLATTGGSEKLFF
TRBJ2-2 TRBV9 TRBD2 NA TGTGCCAGCAGCGTAGGGTCTAGCGGGAGTAGCACCGGGGAGCTGTTTTTT CASSVGSSGSSTGELFF
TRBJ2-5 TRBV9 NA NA TGTGCCAGCAGCGTAGAATCGACACCCTACCAAGAGACCCAGTACTTC CASSVESTPYQETQYF
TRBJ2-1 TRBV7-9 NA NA TGTGCCAGCAGCTTAGGAAAAGGGGCTTTGGATGAGCAGTTCTTC CASSLGKGALDEQFF
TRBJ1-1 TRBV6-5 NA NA TGTGCCAGCAGGGCCAGAATGAACACTGAAGCTTTCTTT CASRARMNTEAFF
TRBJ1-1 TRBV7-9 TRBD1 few TGTGCCAGCAGTTACGACAGGGAAAGGACTGAAGCTTTCTTT CASSYDRERTEAFF
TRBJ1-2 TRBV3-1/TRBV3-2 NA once TGTGCCAGCAGCCAGCCCGGGACTTCATACTACACCTTC CASSQPGTSYYTF
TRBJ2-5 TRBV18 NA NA TGTGCCAGCTCATCCCGGGAGGAGACCCAGTACTTC CASSSREETQYF
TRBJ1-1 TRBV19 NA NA TGTGCCAGTAGCCCGAGTTACACTGAAGCTTTCTTT CASSPSYTEAFF
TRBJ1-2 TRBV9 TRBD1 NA TGTGCCAGCAGCGTGGGACAGGGCCCATATGGCTACACCTTC CASSVGQGPYGYTF
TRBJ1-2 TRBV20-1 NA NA TGCAGTGCTCAGGCCCTGCATGGCTACACCTTC CSAQALHGYTF
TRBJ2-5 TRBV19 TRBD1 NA TGTGCCAGCACCGGGACAGGGGAAGAGACCCAGTACTTC CASTGTGEETQYF
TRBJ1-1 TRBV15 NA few TGTGCCACCAGCAGGATGAGGACTGAAGCTTTCTTT CATSRMRTEAFF
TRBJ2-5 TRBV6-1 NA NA NA CASSDNRGWILAQYF